This T cell receptor (beta chain) was found in a study of T-cell reconstitution after alpha-beta-depleted transplantation in children. This clonotype was seen a few times. The CDR3 runs 14 residues. Germline V lookup: CDR1 SQVTM, CDR2 ANQGSEA. Unmatched junction bases numbered 7, after V lost 6 bases and J lost 9 bases. Researchers prepared the TCRbeta library using unique molecular identifiers, the study reports. From the PCR reads, TCRdb called clonotypes with MiXCR, one entry per CDR3 protein. The sample has just under 550,000 distinct CDR3 sequences, approximately 20% seen once; the top ten hold 3% to 4%.

Sequencing used PBMCs from the stem cell graft donor, obtained from the stem cell graft. The receptor was isolated from a human donor who donated a stem cell graft to a child with acute lymphoblastic leukemia. This chain connects TRBV29-1 to TRBJ2-1; TRBD2 agrees at 14 bases. The CDR3 spells CSVPPGLAGVEQFF. DNA for the CDR3: TGCAGCGTCCCTCCGGGACTAGCGGGAGTTGAGCAGTTCTTC.